These T cell receptor beta chains were read from a single sample in a study of identical twins. TCRdb passed the 5' RACE reads through MiXCR, listing each CDR3 protein once. The sample includes fewer than 900,000 distinct CDR3 sequences, 21% of them seen just once. The sample was also linked to a second study, of T cells expressing NK-cell markers.

The source material was PBMCs. These receptors were collected from a woman aged 18-30 years in good health. CDR3s include the opening cysteine and the closing phenylalanine or tryptophan. The size entry is marked missing in some rows and otherwise reads once, few, many or a size class.

j_call,cdr3_length,clone_size,v_call,cdr3_aa
TRBJ2-7,11,NA,TRBV29-1,CSADRAGEQYF
TRBJ1-4,15,many,TRBV5-1,CASSAFPATNEKLFF
TRBJ2-1,14,few,TRBV12-3/TRBV12-4,CATSETGSYNEQFF
TRBJ2-7,15,NA,TRBV12-3/TRBV12-4,CASRGTSGSSHEQYF
TRBJ2-5,14,NA,TRBV5-1,CASSLAQNQETQYF
TRBJ2-1,11,few,TRBV29-1,CSVEDIREQFF
TRBJ2-7,14,NA,TRBV2,CASSEDLWAYEQYF
TRBJ2-5,13,NA,TRBV5-1,CASLTRVQETQYF
TRBJ2-3,16,many,TRBV20-1,CSASSLERGSTDTQYF
TRBJ1-5,15,NA,TRBV11-2,CASSSGQVGASPQHF
TRBJ2-1,17,few,TRBV14,CASSPWTSGRAYNEQFF
TRBJ1-1,13,many,TRBV29-1,CSARAGGDTEAFF
TRBJ1-1,11,few,TRBV20-1,CRAGQGEGAFF
TRBJ2-1,14,NA,TRBV7-9,CASSFEGGPNEQFF
TRBJ1-2,14,NA,TRBV12-3/TRBV12-4,CASSAQGQGKGYTF
TRBJ1-1,16,NA,TRBV12-3/TRBV12-4,CASSLSLGSGRTEAFF
TRBJ2-3,13,NA,TRBV4-3,CASSQSRLDTQYF
TRBJ2-1,13,NA,TRBV9,CASSVEDLSEQFF
TRBJ2-7,14,NA,TRBV18,CASSLSRESYEQYF
TRBJ1-3,13,many,TRBV20-1,CSARGLGGNTIYF
TRBJ2-1,15,NA,TRBV20-1,CSAGPSGVIYNEQFF
TRBJ2-5,15,NA,TRBV12-3/TRBV12-4,CASSPGTPIGETQYF
TRBJ1-2,13,few,TRBV12-3/TRBV12-4,CASGTGTRDGYTF
TRBJ2-1,12,NA,TRBV10-3,CAISNLFGEQFF
TRBJ2-2,16,few,TRBV24-1,CATSDGNRRNTGELFF
TRBJ2-3,12,many,TRBV10-3,CAISAGGDTQYF
TRBJ2-7,13,NA,TRBV25-1,CASSERWVGEQYF
TRBJ2-5,14,NA,TRBV20-1,CSPGGVAGMETQYF
TRBJ2-7,13,NA,TRBV5-1,CASSLVGLFEQYF
TRBJ2-7,12,many,TRBV12-3/TRBV12-4,CASSFGRPEQYF
TRBJ2-5,16,few,TRBV7-9,CASSFNSGTFQETQYF
TRBJ2-7,15,NA,TRBV20-1,CSARWTGSQSYEQYF
TRBJ2-5,16,NA,TRBV7-9,CASSPFRSSAQETQYF
TRBJ1-2,13,NA,TRBV20-1,CSARGSGENGYTF
TRBJ2-7,15,many,TRBV15,CATSSWTGKKYEQYF
TRBJ1-1,12,few,TRBV20-1,CSASLTRRQAFF
TRBJ1-2,14,few,TRBV5-1,CASSLAGPSYGYTF
TRBJ2-3,15,NA,TRBV2,CASRVGLADIDTQYF
TRBJ2-7,13,NA,TRBV5-1,CASERAGVTEQYF
TRBJ2-1,15,few,TRBV20-1,CSARDWTSSYNEQFF
TRBJ2-3,14,NA,TRBV7-8,CASSFSGIADTQYF
TRBJ1-1,13,few,TRBV7-2,CASRAGVNTEAFF
TRBJ2-1,11,many,TRBV6-5,CASKWGVLWFF
TRBJ2-3,13,few,TRBV7-2,CASSLIGSGKGDF
TRBJ1-1,15,NA,TRBV5-6,CASSWGSPVNTEAFF
TRBJ2-5,10,many,TRBV21-1,CASSKETQYF
TRBJ2-4,17,NA,TRBV20-1,CSARESFAELAKNIQYF
TRBJ2-3,13,few,TRBV4-3,CASSQVPGDTQYF
TRBJ1-1,16,few,TRBV7-9,CASSIGTGVRGTEAFF
TRBJ2-2,11,many,TRBV5-5,CASLDTGELFF
TRBJ1-2,14,few,TRBV20-1,CSARAWQGLYGYTF
TRBJ2-2,15,many,TRBV15,CATRAALANTGELFF
TRBJ2-7,15,NA,TRBV27,CASGRGPANFYEQYF
TRBJ2-3,16,NA,TRBV5-1,CASSFGLLHLTDTQYF
TRBJ2-7,11,NA,TRBV27,CASTPREEQYF